This T cell receptor beta chain comes out of a study of cytomegalovirus exposure and HLA in healthy donors. Primers for the PCR totalled 60 Vbeta and 13 Jbeta. TCRdb keeps only in-frame clones here, not all; method: immunoSEQ multiplex PCR. Of about 170,000 clones listed, roughly 84% are singletons. Germline V CDR1 and CDR2: LNHDA, SQIVND (reference sequence). The CDR3 covers 15 residues. Trimming at V came to 7 bases and at J to 5 bases, leaving 12 bases not matched to a gene. The chain recombines TRBV19 with TRBJ2-3, with 7 nucleotides matching TRBD1. Input material: PBMCs. This clonotype was sampled from a male donor in good health and CMV-seronegative. CDR3 region: CASNWGTGVEDTQYF. The CDR3 DNA is TGTGCCAGTAATTGGGGTACAGGGGTTGAAGATACGCAGTATTTT.